A single sample is the source of the 27 T cell receptor beta chains below, sequenced in a study of regulatory T cells in long-lasting Graves disease. Investigators prepared the TCR beta libraries by applying iRepertoire HTBI primers and Arm-PCR of CDR3 regions. TCRdb passed the multiplex PCR reads through MiXCR, listing each CDR3 protein once. The sample includes 550,000 or so distinct CDR3 sequences, around 12% seen only once; the top ten take almost 9%. The sample's time point: newly diagnosed GD, antithyroid drugs for less than 3 months. Construction of the TCR library relied on RNA isolated from PBMCs. These sequences were also reported in another study, on T cells in Graves' hyperthyroidism and ophthalmopathy.

The input for sequencing was peripheral blood mononuclear cells (PBMCs), taken at new diagnosis, from a patient treated with antithyroid drugs. Every receptor here comes from a woman in her 30s with Graves disease.

Only a few counts were recorded for this clonotype. The chain joins TRBV3-1 to TRBJ2-7, with D uncertain. The CDR3 runs 14 residues. Trimming left V 1 base short and J 5 bases short, with 12 bases between. Germline CDR1 LGHDT, CDR2 YNNKEL (reference sequence). This CDR3 reads CASSQAAQRHEQYF. CDR3 coding DNA: TGTGCCAGCAGCCAAGCGGCCCAGCGCCACGAGCAGTACTTC.

This clonotype has a count of ten or more. The chain joins TRBV19 to TRBJ1-2, with a possible D match to TRBD1 (5 bases). Germline V gene data show CDR1 as LNHDA and CDR2 as SQIVND (reference sequence). This CDR3 region has 14 residues. V lost 3 bases to trimming and J lost 5 bases, with 13 bases between them. The CDR3 here is CASSIMGRLYGYTF. The CDR3 nucleotides read TGTGCCAGTAGTATTATGGGACGGTTATATGGCTACACCTTC.

Details on this clonotype: Just one base apart from a much larger clone, this may be a read error. The gene calls are TRBV13 and TRBJ1-2; no reliable D call. This CDR3 has 17 amino acids. V lost 0 bases and J 8 bases, leaving 22 bases between the germline ends. Germline V CDR1 and CDR2: PRHDT, FYEKMQ (reference sequence). The CDR3 loop is CASSLGLFGPHSKGYTF. DNA for the CDR3: TGTGCCAGCAGCTTAGGCCTCTTCGGGCCCCACTCTAAGGGCTACACCTTC.

This clonotype has a count of ten or more. The J gene is TRBJ1-5, the V gene TRBV27; D may be TRBD1 (6 bases). With 5 bases removed from V and 0 bases from J, the gap between germline ends came to 14 bases. The germline CDR1 and CDR2 sequences are MNHEY and SMNVEV (reference sequence). CDR3 size: 16 residues. CDR3 nucleotide sequence: TGTGCCAGCAGTCAGGACAGAGTAAATAGCAATCAGCCCCAGCATTTT. Translation gives CASSQDRVNSNQPQHF.

This clonotype was counted only a few times. J is TRBJ2-7 and V is TRBV7-8, with 8 bases aligning to TRBD2. Trimming took 5 bases from V and 5 from J; bases not matched to a gene: 11. Germline V gives CDR1 SGHVS, CDR2 FQNEAQ. The CDR3 extends over 15 amino acids. In nucleotides, the CDR3 is TGTGCCAGCAGCACAACATACTCGGGGGGGCACGAGCAGTACTTC. Translated: CASSTTYSGGHEQYF. The variable domain in full, completed from reference TRBV7-8 and TRBJ2-7, reads GAGVSQSPRYKVAKRGQDVALRCDPISGHVSLFWYQQALGQGPEFLTYFQNEAQLDKSGLPSDRFFAERPEGSVSTLKIQRTQQEDSAVYLCASSTTYSGGHEQYFGPGTRLTVT.

This clonotype was observed a few times. The chain recombines TRBV19 with TRBJ2-1, with 7 bases that match TRBD2. V was clipped by 1 base and J by 6 bases; unmatched bases: 12. The CDR3 contains 17 residues. The germline gives CDR1 LNHDA, CDR2 SQIVND (reference sequence). The DNA for the CDR3 is TGTGCCAGTAGTATAGCGGCGGGAGCATCCGCCCTCAATGAGCAGTTCTTC. Its translation is CASSIAAGASALNEQFF.

This clonotype was detected only a few times. The V call is TRBV2, the J call TRBJ1-1; D not resolved. V lost 4 bases, J lost 4 bases, and 10 bases lay in between. Germline V CDR1 and CDR2: SNHLY, FYNNEI. The CDR3 is 13 amino acids. Here the CDR3 reads CASSADGPTEAFF. In nucleotides, the CDR3 is TGTGCCAGCAGTGCGGACGGACCCACTGAAGCTTTCTTT.

The chain uses TRBV19 and TRBJ1-1, with D possibly being TRBD1 (5 bases). The CDR3 covers 16 residues. Trimming removed 5 bases at V and 6 bases at J, with 22 bases between. From germline, CDR1 is LNHDA and CDR2 SQIVND (reference sequence). DNA of the CDR3: TGTGCCAGTAGTCCTAGCCCCGATTGGGGGGTCGCTGAAGCTTTCTTT. This encodes CASSPSPDWGVAEAFF. The entire variable domain, with the rest obtained from reference TRBV19 and TRBJ1-1, is as follows: DGGITQSPKYLFRKEGQNVTLSCEQNLNHDAMYWYRQDPGQGLRLIYYSQIVNDFQKGDIAEGYSVSREKKESFPLTVTSAQKNPTAFYLCASSPSPDWGVAEAFFGQGTRLTVV.

The table lists this clonotype with many counts. V and J are TRBV20-1 and TRBJ2-7, with TRBD1 identical over 8 bases. Losses at the gene ends were 5 bases for V and 1 base for J; bases not matched to a gene: 19. Germline loops: CDR1 DFQATT, CDR2 SNEGSKA (reference sequence). This CDR3 comprises 18 residues. The CDR3 DNA sequence: TGCAGTGCTTCAGGACAGGGAGAGAGGAGCCTGCTTTCCTACGAGCAGTACTTC. It codes for CSASGQGERSLLSYEQYF.

This clonotype was detected a few times. The rearrangement uses TRBV5-1 and TRBJ2-4; no firm D call. The CDR3 is 16 residues long. V lost 4 bases and J 1 base, leaving 15 bases between the germline ends. Germline values: CDR1 SGHRS, CDR2 YFSETQ. This CDR3 reads CASSPEAGMAKNIQYF. The CDR3 region has the DNA TGCGCCAGCAGCCCAGAGGCCGGCATGGCCAAAAACATTCAGTACTTC.

This clonotype was found a few times. This chain joins TRBV5-1 and TRBJ2-1; D unresolved. Germline values: CDR1 SGHRS, CDR2 YFSETQ. V was pared by 0 bases and J by 0 bases, with 4 bases between. The CDR3 totals 14 residues. CDR3 amino acids: CASSLDLSYNEQFF. CDR3 DNA sequence: TGCGCCAGCAGCTTGGACCTCTCCTACAATGAGCAGTTCTTC.

This clonotype was observed many times. The chain carries TRBV7-9 and TRBJ2-1; 9 bases fit TRBD1. V was pared by 4 bases and J by 0 bases, with 4 bases of the junction left unmatched. The CDR3 length is 16 residues. Germline CDR1 is SEHNR and CDR2 is FQNEAQ (reference sequence). The CDR3 sequence is CASSSGTGRSYNEQFF. As DNA, the CDR3 is TGTGCCAGCAGCTCAGGGACAGGGCGCTCCTACAATGAGCAGTTCTTC.

In its sample, this clonotype was seen many times. The gene calls are TRBV12-3 or TRBV12-4 and TRBJ2-7, with 9 bases aligning to TRBD1. The V gene end was trimmed by 7 bases and the J gene end by 2 bases; junction bases not matched to a gene: 12. This CDR3 spans 16 amino acids. The CDR3 region has the DNA TGTGCCAGCACCCTCGCGACAGGGGGAGTTGCCTACGAGCAGTACTTC. Its translation is CASTLATGGVAYEQYF.

This clonotype was counted ten times or more. The V and J genes are TRBV2 and TRBJ1-5, with 8 bases fitting TRBD1. This CDR3 has 15 amino acids. Trimming cost V 1 base and J 7 bases; bases outside gene matches: 6. The germline gives CDR1 SNHLY, CDR2 FYNNEI. CDR3 bases: TGTGCCAGCAGTGAAGAGCAGGGGGCATCGCAGCCCCAGCATTTT. Its protein product is CASSEEQGASQPQHF.

This clonotype was picked up many times. The chain is built from TRBV3-1 and TRBJ2-3, with D hard to call. Trimming took off 3 bases at V and 6 bases at J, with 13 bases between the two ends. The CDR3 extends over 14 amino acids. Germline V gene sequence: CDR1 LGHDT, CDR2 YNNKEL (reference sequence). CDR3 in DNA: TGTGCCAGCAGCCACCGCACTCCGATGGATACGCAGTATTTT. This translates into CASSHRTPMDTQYF.

The V gene is TRBV12-3 or TRBV12-4, the J gene TRBJ2-4; 7 nucleotides agree with TRBD1. This CDR3 has 16 amino acids. V lost 5 bases, J lost 0 bases, and 7 bases stayed unmatched. CDR3 bases: TGTGCCAGCAGTCACTCGGGACAGCTAGCCAAAAACATTCAGTACTTC. It specifies CASSHSGQLAKNIQYF.

In this sample, this clonotype turned up many times. This chain joins TRBV28 and TRBJ2-1; no clear D. Trimming left V 2 bases short and J 10 bases short, with 9 bases between. The CDR3 spans 12 residues. The germline gives CDR1 MDHEN, CDR2 SYDVKM. CDR3 protein: CASSLAAVEQFF. DNA for the CDR3: TGTGCCAGCAGTTTAGCCGCGGTGGAGCAGTTCTTC.

This clonotype was counted a few times. The chain links TRBV12-3 or TRBV12-4 to TRBJ2-5; 8 bases are shared with TRBD2. This CDR3 has 16 residues. V dropped 5 bases and J dropped 5; count of bases not matched to a gene: 13. The DNA for the CDR3 is TGTGCCAGCAGTATGGGTAGCGGGGCTAAGGGGGAGACCCAGTACTTC. It translates to CASSMGSGAKGETQYF.

This clonotype was observed at least ten times. The chain is built from TRBV20-1 and TRBJ1-1; tentatively, D is TRBD1 (5 bases). V was pared by 1 base and J by 5 bases, with 23 bases between. The CDR3 is 17 residues long. Per germline, CDR1 DFQATT and CDR2 SNEGSKA (reference sequence). CDR3 bases: TGCAGTGCTAGAGTCACTGGTAAGGGCCTGCGGGGGACTGAAGCTTTCTTT. This encodes CSARVTGKGLRGTEAFF.

Only a few counts were recorded for this clonotype. The chain uses TRBV11-3 and TRBJ2-7; TRBD1 aligns across 7 bases. CDR1 and CDR2 from the germline V gene are SGHNT and YENEEA. This CDR3 is built from 18 residues. J gave up 4 bases and V 8 bases, and 23 bases lay outside the gene matches. DNA of the CDR3: TGTGCCAGCGGCTCGTGGACCGGGACAGCCCCCTCCGGATACGAGCAGTACTTC. Its protein product is CASGSWTGTAPSGYEQYF.

This clonotype was picked up a small number of times. The CDR3 reads CASSKADLSYEQYF. DNA of the CDR3: TGTGCCAGTAGTAAAGCGGACCTCTCCTACGAGCAGTACTTC. The chain is built from TRBV19 and TRBJ2-7; TRBD2 might be the D (5 bases). Looked up from germline, CDR1 is LNHDA and CDR2 is SQIVND (reference sequence). Deletions cut 4 bases from V and 0 bases from J, with 10 bases between. The CDR3 has 14 residues.

This clonotype has a count of ten or more. V is TRBV11-3 and J is TRBJ2-7, with D possibly TRBD1 on 6 matching bases. Trimming took off 4 bases at V and 6 bases at J, with 22 bases between the two ends. The CDR3 has 16 residues. Germline V gene sequence: CDR1 SGHNT, CDR2 YENEEA. CDR3 in amino acids: CASSSRSWDILSEQYF. CDR3 bases: TGTGCCAGCAGCTCCAGAAGTTGGGACATTCTGAGCGAGCAGTACTTC.

This clonotype was recorded many times. This chain connects TRBV12-3 or TRBV12-4 to TRBJ2-1; 8 nucleotides agree with TRBD1. Trimming at V came to 0 bases and at J to 14 bases, leaving 6 bases not matched to a gene. This CDR3 contains 13 residues. This chain's CDR3 is CASSLATETGEFF. The CDR3 DNA follows: TGTGCCAGCAGTTTAGCCACCGAGACAGGGGAGTTCTTC.

This chain links TRBV5-4 with TRBJ1-2; 7 positions match TRBD1. The ends lost 4 bases at V and 5 bases at J; junction bases unmatched: 11. CDR1 and CDR2 (germline): SGHNT, YYREEE (reference sequence). CDR3 length: 15 residues. CDR3 protein: CASSANGQVFYGYTF. In DNA, the CDR3 is TGTGCCAGCAGCGCCAATGGACAGGTGTTTTATGGCTACACCTTC.

The chain has TRBV20-1 and TRBJ1-6; D might be TRBD1 (5 bases). The CDR3 is 13 amino acids. Trimming removed 5 bases at V and 10 bases at J, with 15 bases between. CDR1 is DFQATT, CDR2 SNEGSKA, per germline (reference sequence). The CDR3 sequence is CSAGRGRDSPLHF. CDR3 nucleotides: TGCAGTGCTGGACGGGGTCGGGACTCACCCCTCCACTTT.

This clonotype has a handful of counts. The V call is TRBV30, the J call TRBJ1-5; possible D gene TRBD1, 5 bases. The CDR3 spans 13 residues. The germline V and J ends were trimmed by 1 base and 11 bases, with 15 bases remaining between them. Germline values: CDR1 GTSNPN, CDR2 SVGIG (reference sequence). The CDR3 region is CAWSAGPLLAQHF. CDR3 DNA: TGTGCCTGGAGTGCGGGACCCCTCTTGGCCCAGCATTTT. Based on the CDR3 plus reference TRBV30 and TRBJ1-5, the full variable domain is SQTIHQWPATLVQPVGSPLSLECTVEGTSNPNLYWYRQAAGRGLQLLFYSVGIGQISSEVPQNLSASRPQDRQFILSSKKLLLSDSGFYLCAWSAGPLLAQHFGDGTRLSIL.

This clonotype has ten or more counts. The rearrangement links TRBV6-1 to TRBJ1-5; D is possibly TRBD1 (5 bases). V shed 1 base and J shed 9 bases, with 10 bases lying between them. This CDR3 has 13 amino acids. Germline values: CDR1 MNHNS, CDR2 SASEGT. CDR3: CASSEEATGPQHF. In DNA form, the CDR3 reads TGTGCCAGCAGTGAAGAGGCCACAGGGCCCCAGCATTTT.